The next 3 T cell receptor beta chains were all read from a single sample in a study of spatial heterogeneity in lung cancer. Time point noted: sample taken at primary tumor resection. General observations from the study: The number of expanded tumor alpha and beta chains correlated with mutation number.

No antigens are known for them. One entry per CDR3 protein results from TCRdb running MiXCR on the 5' RACE reads. The sample holds 8,500 to 14,000 distinct CDR3 sequences, roughly 12% seen once. The sample in question was lung tumor tissue, obtained at surgery. Receptors originate from a female donor with early-stage non-small cell lung cancer.

The J gene is TRBJ2-3, the V gene TRBV9; D gene uncertain. This CDR3 comprises 14 residues. Germline lookup yields CDR1 SGDLS and CDR2 YYNGEE. The germline V and J ends were trimmed by 0 bases and 6 bases, with 11 bases remaining between them. CDR3 in amino acids: CASSVVERADTQYF. CDR3 bases: TGTGCCAGCAGCGTAGTGGAGAGAGCGGATACGCAGTATTTT.

This clonotype was seen ten or more times. The rearrangement uses TRBV20-1 and TRBJ2-1; 8 bases match TRBD2. Germline V CDR1 and CDR2: DFQATT, SNEGSKA (reference sequence). J was trimmed by 6 bases and V by 3 bases; bases with no gene match: 10. The CDR3 totals 15 residues. CDR3 amino acids: CSASFPGGWGNEQFF. CDR3 in DNA: TGCAGTGCTAGCTTCCCGGGAGGGTGGGGCAATGAGCAGTTCTTC.

This clonotype counts as medium-sized. The CDR3 loop reads CASSLALGYWEQFF. The CDR3 region has the DNA TGTGCCAGCAGCTTAGCCCTGGGCTATTGGGAGCAGTTCTTC. V and J are TRBV11-1 and TRBJ2-1, with D unresolved. Per germline, CDR1 SGHAT and CDR2 FQDESV (reference sequence). The CDR3 is 14 amino acids. The V end was cut by 0 bases, the J end by 10 bases, with 13 bases between.